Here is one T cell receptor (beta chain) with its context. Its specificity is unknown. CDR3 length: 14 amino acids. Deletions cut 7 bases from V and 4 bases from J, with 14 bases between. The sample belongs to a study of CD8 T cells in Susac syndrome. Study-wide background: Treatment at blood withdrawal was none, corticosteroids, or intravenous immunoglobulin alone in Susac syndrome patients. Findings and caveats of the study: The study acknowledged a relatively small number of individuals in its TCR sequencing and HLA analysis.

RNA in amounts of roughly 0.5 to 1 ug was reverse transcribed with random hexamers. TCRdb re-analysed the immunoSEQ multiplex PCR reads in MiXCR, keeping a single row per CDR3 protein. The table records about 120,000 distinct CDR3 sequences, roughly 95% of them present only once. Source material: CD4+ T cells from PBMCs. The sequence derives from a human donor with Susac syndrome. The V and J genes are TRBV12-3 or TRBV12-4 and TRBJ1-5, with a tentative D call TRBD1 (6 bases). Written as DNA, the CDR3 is TGTGCCAGCACCACCCCAGGGGATAATCAGCCCCAGCATTTT. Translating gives CASTTPGDNQPQHF.